This is a list of T cell receptor beta chains from one sample in a study of cytomegalovirus exposure and HLA in healthy donors. TCRdb keeps only in-frame clones here, not all; method: immunoSEQ multiplex PCR. The table has 90,000 to 150,000 clones, less than 20% seen once; the top ten hold under 2%. The sequenced material came from PBMCs. The receptors were gathered from a woman between 18 and 29 years old in good health and CMV-seronegative. The CDR3 runs from the conserved cysteine through the conserved F or W. The D gene is left open where the match is weak. Size values are once, few and many counts, or a class for expanded clones, and some rows have none.

clone_size	v_call	j_call	d_call	cdr3_aa	cdr3_nt
-	TRBV6-5	TRBJ2-7	TRBD1	CASSSDQGDYEQYF	TGTGCCAGCAGCTCCGACCAGGGGGATTACGAGCAGTACTTC
few	TRBV19	TRBJ2-1	-	CASSITTYNEQFF	TGTGCCAGTAGTATTACTACTTACAATGAGCAGTTCTTC
-	TRBV5-1	TRBJ2-3	TRBD2	CASSLPSGGDTQYF	TGCGCCAGCAGCTTGCCTAGCGGGGGAGATACGCAGTATTTT
-	TRBV7-3	TRBJ2-3	-	CASSASHSTDTQYF	TGTGCCAGCAGCGCTAGCCACAGCACAGATACGCAGTATTTT
-	TRBV6-6	TRBJ2-3	TRBD2	CASSYGLAGVGDTQYF	TGTGCCAGCAGTTATGGACTAGCGGGGGTCGGGGATACGCAGTATTTT
-	TRBV29-1	TRBJ2-5	-	CSVMILSRPDILQETQYF	TGCAGCGTTATGATATTGAGTCGGCCGGACATCCTCCAAGAGACCCAGTACTTC
-	TRBV9	TRBJ2-3	-	CASSVGGASTDTQYF	TGTGCCAGCAGCGTAGGGGGCGCTAGCACAGATACGCAGTATTTT
-	TRBV28	TRBJ2-3	TRBD2	CASSFPSWTSVAGDSSTDTQYF	TGTGCCAGCAGTTTTCCTTCCTGGACTAGCGTCGCGGGGGACTCTAGCACAGATACGCAGTATTTT
-	TRBV6-1	TRBJ1-1	-	CASGHGRNTEAFF	TGTGCCAGTGGCCATGGGCGGAACACTGAAGCTTTCTTT
few	TRBV19	TRBJ2-3	-	CASTSRALTDTQYF	TGTGCCAGTACGAGCAGGGCCCTCACAGATACGCAGTATTTT
-	TRBV11-2	TRBJ2-3	-	CASSLGPGLFSTDTQYF	TGTGCCAGCAGCTTAGGCCCGGGTCTCTTTAGCACAGATACGCAGTATTTT
-	TRBV4-3	TRBJ1-6	-	CASSPGRGAYNSPLHF	TGCGCCAGCAGCCCCGGGAGGGGCGCCTATAATTCACCCCTCCACTTT
-	TRBV5-1	TRBJ1-5	-	CASSSLGGVNQPQHF	TGCGCCAGCAGCTCCCTGGGGGGTGTCAATCAGCCCCAGCATTTT
few	TRBV2	TRBJ1-5	TRBD1	CASSRGQNQPQHF	TGTGCCAGCAGCAGGGGACAGAATCAGCCCCAGCATTTT
-	TRBV6-5	TRBJ2-6	-	CASRNGGSGANVLTF	TGTGCCAGCAGGAATGGGGGGTCGGGGGCCAACGTCCTGACTTTC
-	TRBV4-2	TRBJ2-7	-	CASSQERLGPYEQYF	TGTGCCAGCAGCCAAGAGAGGCTAGGTCCCTACGAGCAGTACTTC
once	TRBV14	TRBJ2-1	TRBD1	CASSQLQGQAEQFF	TGTGCCAGCAGCCAACTTCAAGGACAGGCTGAGCAGTTCTTC
few	TRBV5-1	TRBJ2-1	-	CASSLTSPYTGNEQFF	TGCGCCAGCAGCTTGACTAGCCCCTATACGGGGAACGAGCAGTTCTTC
-	TRBV6-1	TRBJ1-1	-	CASRTGPRGNAFF	TGTGCCAGCAGGACCGGGCCCCGAGGGAATGCTTTCTTT
-	TRBV29-1	TRBJ2-5	TRBD1	CSGRTGGRETQYF	TGCAGCGGTCGGACAGGGGGCCGGGAGACCCAGTACTTC
-	TRBV5-1	TRBJ2-5	-	CASSDQRAGETQYF	TGCGCCAGCAGCGATCAGCGGGCGGGAGAGACCCAGTACTTC
few	TRBV25-1	TRBJ2-7	TRBD2	CASGPGTSVYEQYF	TGTGCCAGCGGACCCGGGACTAGCGTCTACGAGCAGTACTTC
-	TRBV5-4	TRBJ2-3	-	CASSYSGLNTDTQYF	TGTGCCAGCAGCTATTCGGGACTGAACACAGATACGCAGTATTTT
-	TRBV4-1	TRBJ2-3	-	CASSRPGSTDTQYF	TGCGCCAGCAGCCGCCCCGGGAGCACAGATACGCAGTATTTT
-	TRBV29-1	TRBJ1-2	-	CSVGQGSYGYTF	TGCAGCGTTGGGCAGGGGTCCTATGGCTACACCTTC
-	TRBV9	TRBJ2-5	TRBD2	CASSVGGGKETQYF	TGTGCCAGCAGCGTGGGGGGGGGTAAGGAGACCCAGTACTTC
few	TRBV5-6	TRBJ1-5	-	CASSSRGNQPQHF	TGTGCCAGCAGCTCCAGGGGCAATCAGCCCCAGCATTTT
few	TRBV5-6	TRBJ2-3	-	CASSPGAGSVLDTQYF	TGTGCCAGCAGCCCCGGGGCGGGGTCCGTCCTAGATACGCAGTATTTT
few	TRBV30	TRBJ2-3	TRBD2	CAWNLGGGDTQYF	TGTGCCTGGAACTTGGGGGGGGGAGATACGCAGTATTTT
few	TRBV9	TRBJ2-5	TRBD1	CASSGRQGVQTQYF	TGTGCCAGCAGCGGAAGACAGGGCGTTCAGACCCAGTACTTC
-	TRBV6-5	TRBJ2-5	TRBD2	CASSWTSGSPQETQYF	TGTGCCAGCAGTTGGACTAGCGGGAGCCCCCAAGAGACCCAGTACTTC
-	TRBV29-1	TRBJ2-3	-	CSVELGSGPSTDTQYF	TGCAGCGTTGAATTAGGGAGCGGTCCTAGCACAGATACGCAGTATTTT
-	TRBV4-3	TRBJ2-1	TRBD2	CASSPGSGGSYNEQFF	TGCGCCAGCAGCCCGGGGAGCGGGGGTTCCTACAATGAGCAGTTCTTC
few	TRBV5-6	TRBJ2-7	-	CASSRPASYEQYF	TGTGCCAGCAGCCGGCCGGCTAGCTACGAGCAGTACTTC
-	TRBV10-2	TRBJ2-7	TRBD2	CASSESRASGPYEQYF	TGCGCCAGCAGTGAGTCGAGGGCTAGCGGTCCCTACGAGCAGTACTTC
-	TRBV13	TRBJ1-6	TRBD1	CASSLGQMGSPLHF	TGTGCCAGCAGCCTGGGACAGATGGGTTCACCCCTCCACTTT
-	TRBV10-2	TRBJ2-2	-	CASRLGHGELFF	TGCGCCAGCAGACTTGGGCATGGGGAGCTGTTTTTT
few	TRBV28	TRBJ2-7	TRBD2	CASSLGLAVTYEQYF	TGTGCCAGCAGTTTGGGGCTAGCGGTGACCTACGAGCAGTACTTC
-	TRBV28	TRBJ1-5	TRBD1	CASSLRGWDSLHQPQHF	TGTGCCAGCAGTTTACGGGGGTGGGACAGTCTCCATCAGCCCCAGCATTTT
once	TRBV2	TRBJ1-3	-	CASSVRTGGGNTIYF	TGTGCCAGCAGTGTGCGAACCGGGGGAGGAAACACCATATATTTT
few	TRBV28	TRBJ1-2	-	CASSFIPGSGVLSGYTF	TGTGCCAGCAGTTTCATCCCGGGATCCGGGGTCCTCAGTGGCTACACCTTC
few	TRBV25-1	TRBJ2-3	-	CASSELEGSHLYF	TGTGCCAGCAGTGAATTGGAGGGCTCCCATCTCTATTTT
few	TRBV30	TRBJ1-4	-	CAWNAGTNEKLFF	TGTGCCTGGAACGCGGGGACTAATGAAAAACTGTTTTTT
-	TRBV7-6	TRBJ1-1	-	CASEDKSNTEAFF	TGTGCCAGCGAAGACAAATCGAACACTGAAGCTTTCTTT
few	TRBV30	TRBJ2-7	-	CAWSVNVAAPYEQYF	TGTGCCTGGAGTGTTAATGTAGCGGCCCCCTACGAGCAGTACTTC